This passage covers 25 T cell receptor beta chains from one sample sequenced in a study of graft-versus-host responses after intestinal transplantation. The data were produced by immunoSEQ multiplex PCR, yet TCRdb's version contains in-frame clones alone and is incomplete. The sample includes some 41,000 clones, roughly 86% of them seen just once. The sequencing used PBMCs, collected 267 days after transplant. The receptor source for this set is a human patient who received an intestinal transplant, so some T cells may come from the graft donor.

This chain uses TRBV18 with TRBJ1-2; D is perhaps TRBD1 (5 bases). The CDR3 has 13 residues. Trimming took 6 bases from V and 6 from J, leaving 14 bases between them. CDR1 is KGHSH, CDR2 LQKENI, per germline. The CDR3 nucleotides read TGTGCCAGCTCCCCCCGAGGGGATGATGGCTACACCTTC. Encoded protein: CASSPRGDDGYTF.

The V gene is TRBV29-1, the J gene TRBJ2-7; D unclear. Germline CDR1 is SQVTM and CDR2 is ANQGSEA. Trimming stripped 4 bases from V and 5 bases from J, with 9 bases between. The CDR3 is made up of 11 amino acids. CDR3 protein: CSVVVGNEQYF. The CDR3, as DNA: TGCAGCGTTGTGGTGGGGAACGAGCAGTACTTC.

The chain is built from TRBV7-9 and TRBJ2-1, with D unresolved. This CDR3 is 12 amino acids long. The V and J ends lost 9 bases and 0 bases respectively, with 6 bases between them. CDR1 SEHNR and CDR2 FQNEAQ come from the germline V gene (reference sequence). In DNA form, the CDR3 reads TGTGCCAGAAGTATCTCCTACAATGAGCAGTTCTTC. Its protein product is CARSISYNEQFF.

The chain joins TRBV30 to TRBJ2-6; D is perhaps TRBD1 (6 bases). Trimming removed 5 bases at V and 0 bases at J, with 17 bases between. The CDR3 has 17 residues. The germline V gene has CDR1 GTSNPN and CDR2 SVGIG (reference sequence). This chain's CDR3 is CAWSTGSPLSGANVLTF. The CDR3 coding sequence is TGTGCCTGGTCGACAGGAAGCCCCCTCTCTGGGGCCAACGTCCTGACTTTC.

This chain joins TRBV5-6 and TRBJ1-2; a possible D gene is TRBD1 (6 bases). Germline CDR1 reads SGHDT; CDR2 reads YYEEEE. V was clipped by 0 bases and J by 0 bases, with 15 bases between them. The length of the CDR3 is 17 residues. CDR3 loop: CASSLEGTSRSNYGYTF. In nucleotides, the CDR3 is TGTGCCAGCAGCTTGGAGGGGACAAGTCGCTCTAACTATGGCTACACCTTC.

DNA of the CDR3: TGTGCCAGCTCACCACGGAGCCAGATCACAGATACGCAGTATTTT. Translated: CASSPRSQITDTQYF. V usage is TRBV18 and J usage is TRBJ2-3; D remains ambiguous. V was pared by 1 base and J by 2 bases, with 10 bases between. This CDR3 is 15 amino acids long. CDR1 and CDR2 from the germline V gene are KGHSH and LQKENI.

This clone has just a few counts. The chain couples TRBV12-5 to TRBJ1-5; D gene uncertain. The CDR3 consists of 15 residues. CDR1 and CDR2 (germline): LGHNT, FRNRAP. The V end was cut by 0 bases, the J end by 3 bases, with 9 bases between. In nucleotides, the CDR3 is TGTGCTAGTGGTTTGGTAGTTTACCCCAATCAGCCCCAGCATTTT. Translating it yields CASGLVVYPNQPQHF.

This clone was recorded once. The V and J genes are TRBV5-1 and TRBJ2-1; tentative D call: TRBD2 (5 bases). Per germline, CDR1 SGHRS and CDR2 YFSETQ. The CDR3 runs 16 residues. The germline V and J ends were trimmed by 0 bases and 4 bases, with 14 bases remaining between them. CDR3 nucleotide sequence: TGCGCCAGCAGCTTGGAGCCGAGCGGATCTTACAATGAGCAGTTCTTC. Amino acids: CASSLEPSGSYNEQFF.

J is TRBJ2-5 and V is TRBV10-2; D not resolved. V lost 4 bases, J lost 1 base, and 7 bases lay in between. The length of the CDR3 is 13 residues. In germline, CDR1 is WSHSY, CDR2 SAAADI. The CDR3 protein is CASSVRSQETQYF. The CDR3 region has the DNA TGCGCCAGCAGTGTAAGGTCCCAAGAGACCCAGTACTTC.

This clone was seen a handful of times. The chain joins TRBV6-1 to TRBJ2-7; D gene ambiguous. CDR1 and CDR2 (germline): MNHNS, SASEGT. V lost 4 bases to trimming and J lost 7 bases, with 8 bases between them. CDR3 length equals 11 residues. This chain's CDR3 is CASSGLLEQYF. CDR3 DNA sequence: TGTGCCAGCAGTGGACTCCTGGAGCAGTACTTC.

The rearrangement uses TRBV7-9 and TRBJ2-5, with D perhaps TRBD2 (5 bases). The CDR3 is made up of 16 amino acids. V was cut by 4 bases and J by 3 bases, with 18 bases left in between. Germline lookup yields CDR1 SEHNR and CDR2 FQNEAQ (reference sequence). CDR3 residues: CASSSSRGVSEETQYF. The CDR3 nucleotides are TGTGCCAGCAGCTCCAGTCGGGGTGTTAGTGAAGAGACCCAGTACTTC.

This chain uses TRBV13 with TRBJ1-4; 8 nucleotides agree with TRBD1. CDR1 is PRHDT, CDR2 FYEKMQ, per germline (reference sequence). Trimming took 5 bases from V and 8 from J; bases not matched to a gene: 7. CDR3 size: 14 residues. Here the CDR3 reads CASSPQGVREKLFF. The CDR3 nucleotides read TGTGCCAGCAGCCCACAGGGGGTTAGAGAAAAACTGTTTTTT. Full variable domain (missing parts from reference TRBV13 and TRBJ1-4): AAGVIQSPRHLIKEKRETATLKCYPIPRHDTVYWYQQGPGQDPQFLISFYEKMQSDKGSIPDRFSAQQFSDYHSELNMSSLELGDSALYFCASSPQGVREKLFFGSGTQLSVL.

This chain connects TRBV7-8 to TRBJ2-2; tentatively, D is TRBD1 (8 bases). The CDR3 has 16 residues. The V gene's germline CDR1 is SGHVS and CDR2 FQNEAQ. The V gene lost 0 bases and the J gene lost 6 bases, with 14 bases spanning the gap. The CDR3 region has the DNA TGTGCCAGCAGCTTAGCAGAACAGGGGGGGTCCGGGGAGCTGTTTTTT. Translation: CASSLAEQGGSGELFF.

V gene TRBV4-1 combines with J gene TRBJ1-5; D perhaps matches TRBD1 (6 bases). The ends were cut back, 1 base at V and 4 bases at J, with 14 bases in the middle. The germline V gene encodes CDR1 MGHRA and CDR2 YSYEKL. The CDR3 contains 16 residues. This CDR3 is CASSQVVGALNQPQHF. The CDR3 DNA follows: TGCGCCAGCAGCCAAGTGGTGGGGGCCTTGAATCAGCCCCAGCATTTT.

The rearrangement joins TRBV19 to TRBJ2-3; D might be TRBD1 (6 bases). Trimming took off 11 bases at V and 0 bases at J, with 18 bases between the two ends. Germline CDR1 reads LNHDA; CDR2 reads SQIVND (reference sequence). This CDR3 comprises 15 residues. In DNA, the CDR3 is TGTGCCTCCAGTGGATTGGGGGCCAGCACAGATACGCAGTATTTT. Its translation is CASSGLGASTDTQYF.

The V gene is TRBV5-1, the J gene TRBJ1-1; TRBD1 is a possible D gene (5 bases). Germline-derived CDR1 and CDR2 are SGHRS and YFSETQ. Trimming shortened V by 3 bases and J by 3 bases, and 9 bases separated the two germline ends. The CDR3 runs to 13 residues. DNA for the CDR3: TGCGCCAGCAGCTGGAAGGGGCACACTGAAGCTTTCTTT. Translated, it gives CASSWKGHTEAFF.

This clone was seen a handful of times. This chain connects TRBV4-2 to TRBJ1-1; no reliable D call. CDR3 length equals 17 residues. CDR1 and CDR2 from the germline V gene are LGHNA and YNFKEQ. Trimming shortened V by 0 bases and J by 1 base, and 15 bases separated the two germline ends. The CDR3 is CASSQDGSGMGNTEAFF. For the CDR3, the DNA is TGTGCCAGCAGCCAAGATGGAAGCGGGATGGGGAACACTGAAGCTTTCTTT.

This clone was recorded only once. The rearrangement uses TRBV7-8 and TRBJ1-2; no clear D. V lost 1 base and J lost 4, with 7 bases in between. Germline CDR1 and CDR2: SGHVS and FQNEAQ. The CDR3 has 13 amino acids. The CDR3 DNA follows: TGTGCCAGCAGCTTAGAAGGTCTCTATGGCTACACCTTC. Its protein product is CASSLEGLYGYTF.

J is TRBJ2-2 and V is TRBV18; the match to TRBD1 covers 7 bases. This CDR3 is 18 amino acids long. In germline, CDR1 is KGHSH, CDR2 LQKENI. With 2 bases clipped from V and 0 bases from J, the junction kept 9 bases outside the gene matches. The CDR3 loop reads CASSPFRAGTANTGELFF. CDR3 nucleotides: TGTGCCAGCTCACCATTTAGGGCAGGGACAGCGAACACCGGGGAGCTGTTTTTT. Looking up the rest from reference TRBV18 and TRBJ2-2 gives the full variable domain: NAGVMQNPRHLVRRRGQEARLRCSPMKGHSHVYWYRQLPEEGLKFMVYLQKENIIDESGMPKERFSAEFPKEGPSILRIQQVVRGDSAAYFCASSPFRAGTANTGELFFGEGSRLTVL.

The chain employs TRBV19 and TRBJ2-7, with D possibly TRBD2 on 5 matching bases. The germline gives CDR1 LNHDA, CDR2 SQIVND (reference sequence). Trimming pared 11 bases from V and 3 bases from J, leaving 14 bases between. The CDR3 loop spans 12 amino acids. The CDR3 DNA sequence: TGTGCCTCGGCGGGCACCTACTACGAGCAGTACTTC. The encoded protein is CASAGTYYEQYF.

DNA of the CDR3: TGTGCCAGCAGCCCACGGTCCTTTGGGGCCAACGTCCTGACTTTC. This sequence encodes CASSPRSFGANVLTF. The chain carries TRBV7-9 and TRBJ2-6; no reliable D call. This CDR3 region has 15 residues. The germline V gene has CDR1 SEHNR and CDR2 FQNEAQ (reference sequence). The germline V and J ends were trimmed by 5 bases and 3 bases, with 11 bases remaining between them.

The rearrangement joins TRBV30 to TRBJ1-6; 9 bases match TRBD1. The CDR3 has 12 residues. Germline V gene sequence: CDR1 GTSNPN, CDR2 SVGIG (reference sequence). The J segment lost 9 bases and the V segment lost 5 bases, leaving 2 bases of the junction unmatched. CDR3 coding DNA: TGTGCCTGGGGGGACAGGGCTTCACCCCTCCACTTT. This codes for CAWGDRASPLHF.

J is TRBJ1-1 and V is TRBV7-2; perhaps TRBD1 as D (5 bases). V was cut by 2 bases and J by 5 bases, with 9 bases left in between. Germline CDR1 reads SGHTA; CDR2 reads FQGNSA. CDR3 size: 13 residues. DNA of the CDR3: TGTGCCAGCAGCTTATTAGGGGTGACTGAAGCTTTCTTT. Protein product: CASSLLGVTEAFF.

V usage is TRBV7-9 and J usage is TRBJ2-7; D is possibly TRBD2 (6 bases). This CDR3 contains 14 residues. Trimming took off 5 bases at V and 1 base at J, with 12 bases between the two ends. Germline V gene sequence: CDR1 SEHNR, CDR2 FQNEAQ (reference sequence). CDR3 in amino acids: CASSTTSKSYEQYF. The CDR3 DNA follows: TGTGCCAGCAGCACCACTAGCAAATCCTACGAGCAGTACTTC.

In DNA, the CDR3 is TGTGCCATCAGTCGGGCGGCGAGCGGGGGATACAATGAGCAGTTCTTC. Encoded protein: CAISRAASGGYNEQFF. The genes are TRBV10-3 and TRBJ2-1, with 8 bases identical to TRBD2. Germline assignment: CDR1 ENHRY and CDR2 SYGVKD. This CDR3 region has 16 residues. The V segment lost 5 bases and the J segment 4 bases; nucleotides outside the gene matches: 10.